This TCR beta chain was identified in a study of T cell responses to AZD1222 COVID-19 vaccine. Assay: immunoSEQ multiplex PCR; the TCRdb copy retains only in-frame clones and omits some. The sample consists of some 150,000 clones, around nine tenths of them appearing once. The CDR3 is 13 residues long. The V and J ends lost 6 bases and 7 bases, in that order; junction bases with no gene match: 5. Notes on the study in general: White British people made up most donors, females outnumbered males, and clonal diversity was possibly underestimated.

This clone showed up just once. What it binds is not known. The sequenced sample was peripheral blood, obtained on day 0 of AZD1222 vaccination. This sequence was found in an adult in good health. The chain couples TRBV12-3 or TRBV12-4 to TRBJ1-4; 7 nucleotides agree with TRBD1. CDR3 loop: CASRKGAGEKLFF. CDR3 in DNA: TGTGCCAGCAGGAAGGGGGCAGGTGAAAAACTGTTTTTT.